This T cell receptor beta chain was captured in a study of T cell responses to AZD1222 COVID-19 vaccine. Study-level results: Nearly half of spike-specific TCRs reportedly go after variant regions that carry no mutations. Vaccine-related CD4 TCRs covered spike, predominating at 160-218 and 743-854. Spike-specific TCR breadth and depth went up after people got two AZD1222 doses.

Data came from immunoSEQ multiplex PCR; TCRdb stores just in-frame clones and leaves some out. This sample carries about 40,000 clones, about nine tenths of them seen once, and the ten largest clones take approximately 26%. The CDR3 has 17 amino acids. Trimming shortened V by 0 bases and J by 7 bases, and 22 bases separated the two germline ends. Per the germline V gene, CDR1 is LNHNV and CDR2 is YYDKDF (reference sequence). Notes on this clone: The target antigen is unknown.

Specimen: peripheral blood, collected 28 days after the second dose of the MenACWY control vaccine. The TCR comes from an adult who received the MenACWY meningococcal vaccine as a control. The chain links TRBV15 to TRBJ2-7; D perhaps matches TRBD1 (6 bases). The CDR3 DNA reads TGTGCCACCAGCAGAGATCGAGGCGGAGTCCCAGGGGAGGAGCAGTACTTC. Its translation: CATSRDRGGVPGEEQYF.